These 18 T cell receptor beta chains were sequenced from one sample in a study of blood T cell repertoires in COVID-19 (TCRdb year 2020). Receptor amplification or capture employed the immunoSEQ multiplex PCR assay. Not all clones reach the TCRdb copy of this immuneACCESS table, which keeps in-frame sequences only. Checked studies attribute under half of the gap to unresolved V genes and leave the rest unexplained. Across this sample there are roughly 200,000 clones, with around 85% seen only once. Jointly, the top ten make up roughly 13% of the sample. The material sequenced was peripheral blood. These TCRs come from a man aged 50 or older who had recovered from COVID-19.

V gene TRBV6-1 combines with J gene TRBJ2-7, with unresolved D. V was cut by 3 bases and J by 3 bases, with 9 bases left in between. CDR3 length equals 13 residues. Looked up from germline, CDR1 is MNHNS and CDR2 is SASEGT. This chain's CDR3 is CASSEGRIYEQYF. The CDR3 bases are TGTGCCAGCAGTGAGGGCAGAATCTACGAGCAGTACTTC.

In its sample, this clone was seen once. This chain uses TRBV29-1 with TRBJ1-2; 10 bases fit TRBD1. Germline lookup yields CDR1 SQVTM and CDR2 ANQGSEA. With 3 bases clipped from V and 8 bases from J, the junction kept 6 bases outside the gene matches. The CDR3 has 13 amino acids. CDR3: CSVDGTGASGYTF. The CDR3 DNA reads TGCAGCGTTGACGGGACAGGGGCGAGCGGCTACACCTTC.

This clone was picked up a small number of times. The rearrangement links TRBV5-1 to TRBJ1-5, with D tentatively TRBD1 (6 bases). The CDR3 consists of 13 residues. Germline CDR1 is SGHRS and CDR2 is YFSETQ. Trimming left V 1 base short and J 7 bases short, with 9 bases between. CDR3 sequence (DNA): TGCGCCAGCAGCTTGACAGGGAGACAGCCCCAGCATTTT. Encoded protein: CASSLTGRQPQHF.

V gene TRBV30 combines with J gene TRBJ2-1, with D perhaps matching TRBD1 (6 bases). CDR1 GTSNPN and CDR2 SVGIG come from the germline V gene (reference sequence). V lost 4 bases and J lost 2, with 15 bases in between. This CDR3 has 15 residues. CDR3 nucleotide sequence: TGTGCCTGGAAACGGACTGGGGGCCCCTACAATGAGCAGTTCTTC. This codes for CAWKRTGGPYNEQFF. The variable domain in full, completed from reference TRBV30 and TRBJ2-1, reads SQTIHQWPATLVQPVGSPLSLECTVEGTSNPNLYWYRQAAGRGLQLLFYSVGIGQISSEVPQNLSASRPQDRQFILSSKKLLLSDSGFYLCAWKRTGGPYNEQFFGPGTRLTVL.

This clone appeared once. The chain carries TRBV25-1 and TRBJ2-5; 7 nucleotides align to TRBD1. The CDR3 is made up of 16 amino acids. V lost 4 bases and J lost 4; bases outside the gene matches: 12. The germline gives CDR1 MGHDK, CDR2 SYGVNS. The CDR3 reads CASSGNRGYGLETQYF. The CDR3, as DNA: TGTGCCAGCAGTGGAAACAGGGGTTATGGTTTAGAGACCCAGTACTTC.

The table lists this clone with many counts. The chain carries TRBV24-1 and TRBJ2-2; D is possibly TRBD2 (5 bases). Between the trimmed V and J ends, which lost 2 bases and 4 bases, there was a span of 13 bases. The CDR3 length is 16 residues. Germline CDR1 and CDR2: KGHDR and SFDVKD. The CDR3: CATSDSVRVGTGELFF. CDR3 sequence (DNA): TGTGCCACCAGTGATTCGGTGAGGGTTGGCACCGGGGAGCTGTTTTTT.

The chain recombines TRBV27 with TRBJ2-2; 9 bases match TRBD1. This CDR3 contains 15 residues. Germline CDR1 reads MNHEY; CDR2 reads SMNVEV (reference sequence). Trimming cost V 6 bases and J 6 bases; bases outside gene matches: 8. In DNA, the CDR3 is TGTGCCAGCAGACCTCTGGACAGGGGAGCCGGGGAGCTGTTTTTT. This encodes CASRPLDRGAGELFF.

In this sample, this clone turned up once. The rearrangement joins TRBV7-2 to TRBJ2-7, with 9 bases that match TRBD1. Germline CDR1 SGHTA, CDR2 FQGNSA. This CDR3 comprises 15 residues. V was clipped by 4 bases and J by 6 bases; unmatched bases: 10. CDR3: CASSSSSTGGGEQYF. In DNA form, the CDR3 reads TGTGCCAGCAGCTCCAGTTCGACAGGGGGAGGCGAGCAGTACTTC. Looking up the rest from reference TRBV7-2 and TRBJ2-7 gives the full variable domain: GAGVSQSPSNKVTEKGKDVELRCDPISGHTALYWYRQSLGQGLEFLIYFQGNSAPDKSGLPSDRFSAERTGGSVSTLTIQRTQQEDSAVYLCASSSSSTGGGEQYFGPGTRLTVT.

The CDR3 DNA sequence: TGTGCCAGTGTGGACAGGGTGGTCGGGGAGCTGTTTTTT. Its protein product is CASVDRVVGELFF. The chain couples TRBV25-1 to TRBJ2-2; 8 bases agree with TRBD1. J gave up 7 bases and V 9 bases, and 7 bases lay outside the gene matches. Per the germline V gene, CDR1 is MGHDK and CDR2 is SYGVNS. The CDR3 extends over 13 amino acids.

As DNA, the CDR3 is TGTGCCTGGAGAAGTCTAGCGGGAGTGGGGCAGTACTTC. Translation gives CAWRSLAGVGQYF. The gene calls are TRBV30 and TRBJ2-7; 10 nucleotides agree with TRBD2. CDR1 GTSNPN and CDR2 SVGIG come from the germline V gene (reference sequence). Germline trimming cut 3 bases from V and 9 bases from J; bases unmatched to any gene: 8. The CDR3 runs to 13 residues.

The gene calls are TRBV10-3 and TRBJ1-2, with unresolved D. From germline, CDR1 is ENHRY and CDR2 SYGVKD. The CDR3 length is 12 residues. Trimming shortened V by 2 bases and J by 8 bases, and 9 bases separated the two germline ends. CDR3 DNA: TGTGCCATCAGTGAGGGCCCGCCGGGCTACACCTTC. It is translated as CAISEGPPGYTF.

The chain recombines TRBV18 with TRBJ2-3, with 9 bases fitting TRBD1. Germline assignment: CDR1 KGHSH and CDR2 LQKENI. Unmatched junction bases numbered 8, after V lost 6 bases and J lost 4 bases. The CDR3 is made up of 15 amino acids. Here the CDR3 reads CASSPGQGTADTQYF. The CDR3, as DNA: TGTGCCAGCTCGCCGGGACAGGGCACCGCAGATACGCAGTATTTT.

V gene TRBV19 combines with J gene TRBJ1-5; no definite D call. The CDR3 extends over 14 amino acids. The V and J ends lost 6 bases and 0 bases respectively, with 9 bases between them. Germline CDR1 reads LNHDA; CDR2 reads SQIVND (reference sequence). The CDR3 nucleotides read TGTGCCAGTAGGACATCGAATAGCAATCAGCCCCAGCATTTT. Translated: CASRTSNSNQPQHF.

The chain couples TRBV4-2 to TRBJ2-7; TRBD2 agrees at 7 bases. The V and J ends lost 0 bases and 3 bases, in that order; junction bases with no gene match: 5. This CDR3 region has 15 residues. Germline CDR1 is LGHNA and CDR2 is YNFKEQ. In DNA, the CDR3 is TGTGCCAGCAGCCAAGAGGGGGGAGGGCTCTACGAGCAGTACTTC. It encodes CASSQEGGGLYEQYF.

CDR3 coding DNA: TGTGCCAGTAGTATAGATGGGGCTTGGGGGAACACTGAAGCTTTCTTT. Amino acids: CASSIDGAWGNTEAFF. V is TRBV19 and J is TRBJ1-1; TRBD1 might be the D (5 bases). The germline V and J ends were trimmed by 0 bases and 1 base, with 12 bases remaining between them. The CDR3 extends over 16 amino acids. From germline, CDR1 is LNHDA and CDR2 SQIVND (reference sequence).

The chain uses TRBV7-3 and TRBJ1-6, with D tentatively TRBD1 (5 bases). Germline V lookup: CDR1 SGHTA, CDR2 FQGTGA. The CDR3 spans 14 residues. V dropped 5 bases and J dropped 9 bases, with 14 bases sitting between them. As DNA, the CDR3 is TGTGCCAGCAGCCCCGACAGCTACCCTTCACCCCTCCACTTT. Its protein product is CASSPDSYPSPLHF.

V is TRBV5-8 and J is TRBJ2-1, with D tentatively TRBD1 (6 bases). The CDR3 has 14 residues. V gave up 3 bases and J gave up 8 bases, with 15 bases separating them. Germline CDR1 reads SGHTS; CDR2 reads YDEGEE. CDR3 in amino acids: CASSSLQGIDEQFF. CDR3 nucleotide sequence: TGTGCCAGCAGCTCATTACAGGGTATAGATGAGCAGTTCTTC.

The CDR3 DNA follows: TGCAGCGTTGAAAAGAGGTCGCGGATCAACACTGAAGCTTTCTTT. As protein: CSVEKRSRINTEAFF. The chain combines TRBV29-1 with TRBJ1-1; no reliable D call. Trimming shortened V by 2 bases and J by 2 bases, and 15 bases separated the two germline ends. This CDR3 has 15 residues. Germline V gene sequence: CDR1 SQVTM, CDR2 ANQGSEA.